Described below is a single T cell receptor beta chain sequence and its context. Its antigen is still unknown. The CDR3 spans 14 residues. Germline CDR1 SQVTM, CDR2 ANQGSEA. V lost 6 bases to trimming and J lost 2 bases, with 16 bases between them. Libraries were prepared by immunoSEQ multiplex PCR; TCRdb keeps only in-frame clonotypes and omits some of them. Among 60,000 to 65,000 clones listed, 96% were seen once. The sample originates from a study of cytomegalovirus exposure and HLA in healthy donors. Study results and limitations: Most sequenced TCRs were rare (though some public TCRs occurred in many donors).

The sequencing sample was made of PBMCs. This sequence originates from a woman aged 18-29 years in good health and CMV-seronegative. This chain connects TRBV29-1 to TRBJ2-5, with D possibly TRBD1 on 7 matching bases. The CDR3 DNA reads as TGCAGCGTGGCAAACCAGGGGGGTCAAGAGACCCAGTACTTC. It specifies CSVANQGGQETQYF.